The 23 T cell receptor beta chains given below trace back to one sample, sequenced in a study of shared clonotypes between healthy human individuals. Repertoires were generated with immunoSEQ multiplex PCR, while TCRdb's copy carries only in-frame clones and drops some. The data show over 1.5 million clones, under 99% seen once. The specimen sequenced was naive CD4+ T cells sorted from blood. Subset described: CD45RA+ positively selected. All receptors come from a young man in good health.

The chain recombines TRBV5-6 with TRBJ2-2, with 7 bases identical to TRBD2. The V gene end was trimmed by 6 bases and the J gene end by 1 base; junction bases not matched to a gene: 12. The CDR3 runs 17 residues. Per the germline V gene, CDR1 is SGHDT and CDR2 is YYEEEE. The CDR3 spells CASTRPNGGMNTGELFF. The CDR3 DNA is TGTGCCAGCACCCGACCCAACGGGGGGATGAACACCGGGGAGCTGTTTTTT.

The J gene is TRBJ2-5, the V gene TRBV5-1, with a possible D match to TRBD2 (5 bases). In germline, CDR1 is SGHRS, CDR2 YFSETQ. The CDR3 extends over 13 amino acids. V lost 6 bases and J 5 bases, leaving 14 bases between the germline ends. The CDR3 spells CASNKEVGETQYF. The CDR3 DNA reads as TGCGCCAGCAATAAGGAGGTGGGGGAGACCCAGTACTTC.

The CDR3 protein is CASSLASGTPWAEQYF. DNA for the CDR3: TGCGCCAGCAGCTTGGCCTCCGGGACACCCTGGGCCGAGCAGTACTTC. This sequence joins TRBV5-1 and TRBJ2-7; TRBD1 might be the D (6 bases). CDR3 size: 16 residues. Germline V gives CDR1 SGHRS, CDR2 YFSETQ. The V gene lost 0 bases and the J gene lost 6 bases, with 19 bases spanning the gap.

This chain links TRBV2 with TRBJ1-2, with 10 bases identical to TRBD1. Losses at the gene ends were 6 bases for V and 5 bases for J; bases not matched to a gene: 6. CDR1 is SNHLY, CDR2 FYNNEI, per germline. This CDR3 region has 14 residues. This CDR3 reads CASSGDRGNYGYTF. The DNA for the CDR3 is TGTGCCAGCAGCGGGGACAGGGGTAATTATGGCTACACCTTC.

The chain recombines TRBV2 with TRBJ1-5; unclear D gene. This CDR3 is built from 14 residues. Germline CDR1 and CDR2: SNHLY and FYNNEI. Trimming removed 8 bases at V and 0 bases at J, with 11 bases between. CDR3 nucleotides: TGTGCCAGCGGACTAGGGCCTAGCAATCAGCCCCAGCATTTT. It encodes CASGLGPSNQPQHF.

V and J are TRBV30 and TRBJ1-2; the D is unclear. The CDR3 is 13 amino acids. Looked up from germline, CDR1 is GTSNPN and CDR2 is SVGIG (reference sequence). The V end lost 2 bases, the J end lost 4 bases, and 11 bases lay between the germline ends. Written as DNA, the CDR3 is TGTGCCTGGAGTCCAAGACGGAGCTATGGCTACACCTTC. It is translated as CAWSPRRSYGYTF.

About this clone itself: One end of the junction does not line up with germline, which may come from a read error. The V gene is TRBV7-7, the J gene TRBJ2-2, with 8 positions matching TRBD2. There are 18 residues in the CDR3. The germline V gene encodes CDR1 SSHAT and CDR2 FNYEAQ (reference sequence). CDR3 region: CASSLALVGLVNTGELFF. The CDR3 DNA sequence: TGTGCTAGCAGCTTAGCGCTAGTGGGACTAGTAAACACCGGGGAGCTGTTTTTT.

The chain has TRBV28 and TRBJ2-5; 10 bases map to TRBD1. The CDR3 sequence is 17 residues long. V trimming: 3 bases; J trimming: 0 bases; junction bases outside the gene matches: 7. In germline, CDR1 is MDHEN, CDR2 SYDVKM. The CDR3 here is CASSLVGTGAYQETQYF. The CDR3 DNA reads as TGTGCCAGCAGTTTGGTCGGGACAGGGGCCTACCAAGAGACCCAGTACTTC.

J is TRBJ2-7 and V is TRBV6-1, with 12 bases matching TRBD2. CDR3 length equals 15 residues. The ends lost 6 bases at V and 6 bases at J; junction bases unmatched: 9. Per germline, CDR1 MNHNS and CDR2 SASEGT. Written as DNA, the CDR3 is TGTGCCAGCAGGACTAGGACTAGCGGGACCGTCGAGCAGTACTTC. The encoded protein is CASRTRTSGTVEQYF.

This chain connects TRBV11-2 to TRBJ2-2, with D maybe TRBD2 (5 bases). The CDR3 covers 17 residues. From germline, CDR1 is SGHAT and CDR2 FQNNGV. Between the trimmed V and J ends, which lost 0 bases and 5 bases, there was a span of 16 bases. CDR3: CASSLDRWRVVTGELFF. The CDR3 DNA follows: TGTGCCAGCAGCTTAGATCGCTGGCGGGTGGTTACCGGGGAGCTGTTTTTT.

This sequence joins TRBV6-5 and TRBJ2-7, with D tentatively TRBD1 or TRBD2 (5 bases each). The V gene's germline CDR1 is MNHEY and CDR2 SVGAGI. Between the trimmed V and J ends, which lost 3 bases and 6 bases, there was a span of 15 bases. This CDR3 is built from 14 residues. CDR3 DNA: TGTGCCAGCAGTTATTCCGGGACGGCCGGCGAGCAGTACTTC. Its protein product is CASSYSGTAGEQYF.

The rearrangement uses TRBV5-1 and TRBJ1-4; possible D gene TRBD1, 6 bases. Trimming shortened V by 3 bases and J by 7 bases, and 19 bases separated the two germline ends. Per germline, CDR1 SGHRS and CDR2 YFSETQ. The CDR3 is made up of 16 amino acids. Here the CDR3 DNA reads TGCGCCAGCAGCTGGAACAGGGTTTCCGGTGGTGAAAAACTGTTTTTT. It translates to CASSWNRVSGGEKLFF.

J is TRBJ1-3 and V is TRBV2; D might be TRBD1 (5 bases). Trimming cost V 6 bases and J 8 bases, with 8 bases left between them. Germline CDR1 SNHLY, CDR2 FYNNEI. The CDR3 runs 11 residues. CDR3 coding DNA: TGTGCCAGCAGCCAGGGAGACACCATATATTTT. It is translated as CASSQGDTIYF.

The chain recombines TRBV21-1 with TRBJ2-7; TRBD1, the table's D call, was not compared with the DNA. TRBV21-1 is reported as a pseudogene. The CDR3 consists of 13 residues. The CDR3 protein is CASTGTNHYEQYF. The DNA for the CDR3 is TGTGCCAGCACCGGGACAAACCACTACGAGCAGTACTTC.

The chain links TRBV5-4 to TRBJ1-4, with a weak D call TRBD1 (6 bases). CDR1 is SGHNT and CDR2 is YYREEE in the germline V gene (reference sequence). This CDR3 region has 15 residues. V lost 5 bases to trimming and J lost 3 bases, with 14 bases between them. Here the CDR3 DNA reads TGTGCCAGCAGTTTCGCAGGGGCTGCTAATGAAAAACTGTTTTTT. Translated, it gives CASSFAGAANEKLFF.

In DNA form, the CDR3 reads TGTGCCAGCAGCAACCGGGGGACTGGAAACACCATATATTTT. It translates to CASSNRGTGNTIYF. The chain uses TRBV5-4 and TRBJ1-3; D perhaps matches TRBD1 (5 bases). V gave up 4 bases and J gave up 2 bases, with 10 bases separating them. In germline, CDR1 is SGHNT, CDR2 YYREEE (reference sequence). This CDR3 is 14 amino acids long.

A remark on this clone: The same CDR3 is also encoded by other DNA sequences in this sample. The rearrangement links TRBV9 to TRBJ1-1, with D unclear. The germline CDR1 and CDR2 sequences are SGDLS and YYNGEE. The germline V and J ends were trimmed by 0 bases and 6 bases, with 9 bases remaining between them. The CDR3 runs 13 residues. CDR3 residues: CASSVAVGAEAFF. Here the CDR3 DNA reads TGTGCCAGCAGCGTAGCGGTGGGAGCTGAAGCTTTCTTT. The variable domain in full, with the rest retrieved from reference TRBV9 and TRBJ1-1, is DSGVTQTPKHLITATGQRVTLRCSPRSGDLSVYWYQQSLDQGLQFLIQYYNGEERAKGNILERFSAQQFPDLHSELNLSSLELGDSALYFCASSVAVGAEAFFGQGTRLTVV.

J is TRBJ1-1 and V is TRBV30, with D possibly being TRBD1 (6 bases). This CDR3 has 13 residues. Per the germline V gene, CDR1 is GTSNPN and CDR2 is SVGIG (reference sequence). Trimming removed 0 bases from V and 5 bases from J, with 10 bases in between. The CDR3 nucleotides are TGTGCCTGGAGTGTACAGGGTCGGACTGAAGCTTTCTTT. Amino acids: CAWSVQGRTEAFF.

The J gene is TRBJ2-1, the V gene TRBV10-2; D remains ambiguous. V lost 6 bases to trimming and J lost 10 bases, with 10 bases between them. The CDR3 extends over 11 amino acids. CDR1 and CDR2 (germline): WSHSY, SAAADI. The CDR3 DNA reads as TGCGCCAGCAGCGCCCTCGGGGAGCAGTTCTTC. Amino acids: CASSALGEQFF.

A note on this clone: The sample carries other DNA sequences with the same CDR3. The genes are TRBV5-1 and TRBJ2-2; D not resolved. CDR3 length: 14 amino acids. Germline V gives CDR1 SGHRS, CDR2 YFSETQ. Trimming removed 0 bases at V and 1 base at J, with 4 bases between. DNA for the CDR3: TGCGCCAGCAGCTTGGTTCAGAACACCGGGGAGCTGTTTTTT. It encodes CASSLVQNTGELFF.

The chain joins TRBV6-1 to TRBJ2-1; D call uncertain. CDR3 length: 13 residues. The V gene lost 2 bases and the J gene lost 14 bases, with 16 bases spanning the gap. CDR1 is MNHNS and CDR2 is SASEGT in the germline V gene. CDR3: CASSERPIRGEFF. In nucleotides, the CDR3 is TGTGCCAGCAGTGAAAGACCCATACGTGGGGAGTTCTTC.

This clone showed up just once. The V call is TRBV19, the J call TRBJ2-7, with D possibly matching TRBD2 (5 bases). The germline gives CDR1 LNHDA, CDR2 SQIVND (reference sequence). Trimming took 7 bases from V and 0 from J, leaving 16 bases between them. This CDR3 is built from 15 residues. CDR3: CASIGFSGSSYEQYF. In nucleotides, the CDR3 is TGTGCCAGTATAGGGTTCAGCGGAAGCTCCTACGAGCAGTACTTC.

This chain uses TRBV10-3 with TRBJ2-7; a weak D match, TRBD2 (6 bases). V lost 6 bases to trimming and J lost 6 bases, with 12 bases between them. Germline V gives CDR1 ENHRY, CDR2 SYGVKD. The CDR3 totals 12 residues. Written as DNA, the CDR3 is TGTGCCATCAGGCAGGGAGGTCCCGAGCAGTACTTC. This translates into CAIRQGGPEQYF.